The 24 T cell receptor beta chains presented below share a single source sample, sequenced in a study of T cells in Graves' hyperthyroidism and ophthalmopathy. Amplification targeted TCR beta CDR3 regions from RNA transcripts. First-round RT-PCR with HTBI primers amplified the TCR CDR3 region. TCRdb analysed the multiplex PCR reads with MiXCR anew, one entry per CDR3 protein. The sample includes 490,000 or so distinct CDR3 sequences, 22% seen only once; the top ten take approximately 54%. Sequencing input: blood. Every receptor here comes from a woman in her sixties or seventies with Graves' ophthalmopathy.

At least ten counts were recorded for this clonotype. The genes are TRBV2 and TRBJ2-7; tentative D call: TRBD2 (6 bases). CDR3 length: 15 residues. Looked up from germline, CDR1 is SNHLY and CDR2 is FYNNEI. V was trimmed by 3 bases and J by 2 bases, leaving 14 bases between them. The CDR3 DNA reads as TGTGCCAGCAGTGATCGACGGGAGAGACCCTACGAGCAGTACTTC. This translates into CASSDRRERPYEQYF.

At least ten counts were recorded for this clonotype. The chain uses TRBV28 and TRBJ2-7; D may be TRBD2 (5 bases). The CDR3 totals 17 residues. CDR1 is MDHEN, CDR2 SYDVKM, per germline. The V end lost 7 bases, the J end lost 3 bases, and 25 bases lay between the germline ends. CDR3 coding DNA: TGTGCCAGCACCTCGGGCGGGCGCATATCCTCTCTCTACGAGCAGTACTTC. Encoded protein: CASTSGGRISSLYEQYF. The variable domain in full, completed from reference TRBV28 and TRBJ2-7, reads DVKVTQSSRYLVKRTGEKVFLECVQDMDHENMFWYRQDPGLGLRLIYFSYDVKMKEKGDIPEGYSVSREKKERFSLILESASTNQTSMYLCASTSGGRISSLYEQYFGPGTRLTVT.

This rearrangement joins TRBV6-1 to TRBJ2-1; D might be TRBD1 (5 bases). Deletions cut 8 bases from V and 5 bases from J, with 13 bases between. CDR3 size: 13 residues. Germline V gene data show CDR1 as MNHNS and CDR2 as SASEGT. CDR3 nucleotides: TGTGCCAGCGGTGTCATGACAGACAATGAGCAGTTCTTC. Translation gives CASGVMTDNEQFF.

The rearrangement uses TRBV30 and TRBJ2-2, with 7 bases that match TRBD1. V shed 2 bases and J 13 bases; nucleotides not matched to a gene: 7. Germline assignment: CDR1 GTSNPN and CDR2 SVGIG (reference sequence). The CDR3 has 12 residues. The DNA of the CDR3 is TGTGCCTGGAGTACAGGGGCCACGGGGCTGTTTTTT. It encodes CAWSTGATGLFF. The full variable domain, completed using reference TRBV30 and TRBJ2-2, is SQTIHQWPATLVQPVGSPLSLECTVEGTSNPNLYWYRQAAGRGLQLLFYSVGIGQISSEVPQNLSASRPQDRQFILSSKKLLLSDSGFYLCAWSTGATGLFFGEGSRLTVL.

The genes are TRBV2 and TRBJ1-5, with D uncertain. Trimming took 3 bases from V and 6 from J, leaving 9 bases between them. Germline loops: CDR1 SNHLY, CDR2 FYNNEI. CDR3 length equals 13 residues. As DNA, the CDR3 is TGTGCCAGCAGTGATCGGAGGGTTCAGCCCCAGCATTTT. It encodes CASSDRRVQPQHF.

The chain uses TRBV2 and TRBJ1-2; D gene unclear. Germline V gene lookup returns CDR1 SNHLY and CDR2 FYNNEI. Trimming took off 9 bases at V and 8 bases at J, with 16 bases between the two ends. The CDR3 totals 12 residues. In DNA, the CDR3 is TGTGCCAGGAGAGTAGGTCCGGCGGGCTACACCTTC. Amino acid sequence: CARRVGPAGYTF. The whole variable domain, filled in from reference TRBV2 and TRBJ1-2, reads EPEVTQTPSHQVTQMGQEVILRCVPISNHLYFYWYRQILGQKVEFLVSFYNNEISEKSEIFDDQFSVERPDGSNFTLKIRSTKLEDSAMYFCARRVGPAGYTFGSGTRLTVV.

This clonotype was counted once. This rearrangement joins TRBV7-6 to TRBJ1-3; D remains unclear. The CDR3 consists of 16 residues. The germline V gene encodes CDR1 SGHVS and CDR2 FNYEAQ. V was clipped by 5 bases and J by 2 bases, with 16 bases between them. The CDR3: CASSPRFDSTGNTIYF. The DNA of the CDR3 is TGTGCCAGCAGCCCTCGGTTTGATTCCACTGGAAACACCATATATTTT.

This clonotype was seen repeatedly, ten times or more. The rearrangement joins TRBV28 to TRBJ1-1, with a weak D call TRBD1 (6 bases). Per germline, CDR1 MDHEN and CDR2 SYDVKM. CDR3 size: 15 residues. V lost 4 bases, J lost 3 bases, and 15 bases lay in between. The CDR3 DNA reads TGTGCCAGCAGTTCCCAGGGGTTGAAGGACACTGAAGCTTTCTTT. This codes for CASSSQGLKDTEAFF.

This clonotype was recorded many times. The V gene is TRBV18, the J gene TRBJ2-7; D unclear. With 1 base removed from V and 2 bases from J, the gap between germline ends came to 9 bases. In germline, CDR1 is KGHSH, CDR2 LQKENI. This CDR3 has 14 amino acids. The chain's CDR3 is CASSPQTRTYEQYF. CDR3 coding DNA: TGTGCCAGCTCACCACAGACCAGGACCTACGAGCAGTACTTC. The full variable domain, completed using reference TRBV18 and TRBJ2-7, is NAGVMQNPRHLVRRRGQEARLRCSPMKGHSHVYWYRQLPEEGLKFMVYLQKENIIDESGMPKERFSAEFPKEGPSILRIQQVVRGDSAAYFCASSPQTRTYEQYFGPGTRLTVT.

The rearrangement links TRBV30 to TRBJ1-1, with TRBD1 as a possible D gene (5 bases). Germline V gives CDR1 GTSNPN, CDR2 SVGIG (reference sequence). The CDR3 consists of 11 residues. V was trimmed by 1 base and J by 10 bases, leaving 10 bases between them. The CDR3 sequence: CAWSDRGVAFF. In DNA form, the CDR3 reads TGTGCCTGGAGTGATAGAGGGGTAGCTTTCTTT.

The chain employs TRBV5-1 and TRBJ1-6; no definite D call. Trimming took 4 bases from V and 8 from J, leaving 10 bases between them. Germline V gives CDR1 SGHRS, CDR2 YFSETQ. The CDR3 is 13 amino acids. CDR3 in amino acids: CASSPNPYSPLHF. The CDR3 nucleotides read TGCGCCAGCAGCCCCAACCCATATTCACCCCTCCACTTT.

The genes are TRBV5-1 and TRBJ2-2; 8 bases align to TRBD1. V lost 9 bases, J lost 0 bases, and 4 bases stayed unmatched. This CDR3 is 14 amino acids long. Germline CDR1 SGHRS, CDR2 YFSETQ. CDR3 protein: CAIRDRTNTGELFF. CDR3 bases: TGCGCCATACGGGACAGGACGAACACCGGGGAGCTGTTTTTT.

The chain carries TRBV27 and TRBJ2-1; TRBD1 agrees at 7 bases. Germline CDR1 and CDR2: MNHEY and SMNVEV (reference sequence). V lost 4 bases, J lost 2 bases, and 2 bases stayed unmatched. This CDR3 is 14 amino acids long. CDR3 in amino acids: CASSYRGTYNEQFF. In nucleotides, the CDR3 is TGTGCCAGCAGTTACAGGGGAACCTACAATGAGCAGTTCTTC.

The genes are TRBV12-3 or TRBV12-4 and TRBJ1-1; D gene ambiguous. Trimming removed 5 bases from V and 11 bases from J, with 15 bases in between. The CDR3 is 12 amino acids. Here the CDR3 reads CASSGNGQLAFF. The CDR3 DNA sequence: TGTGCCAGCAGTGGAAATGGGCAGCTGGCTTTCTTT.

The chain couples TRBV5-1 to TRBJ1-1, with TRBD1 matching 9 bases. The CDR3 has 15 amino acids. V shed 4 bases, J shed 4 bases, and the junction held 8 bases outside the gene matches. CDR1 is SGHRS and CDR2 is YFSETQ in the germline V gene. The CDR3 region has the DNA TGCGCCAGCAGCGGTAGGACAGGGGTTGGCACTGAAGCTTTCTTT. This translates into CASSGRTGVGTEAFF. The full variable domain, its missing parts supplied by reference TRBV5-1 and TRBJ1-1, is KAGVTQTPRYLIKTRGQQVTLSCSPISGHRSVSWYQQTPGQGLQFLFEYFSETQRNKGNFPGRFSGRQFSNSRSEMNVSTLELGDSALYLCASSGRTGVGTEAFFGQGTRLTVV.

The chain carries TRBV27 and TRBJ2-7; 8 bases line up with TRBD2. This CDR3 is 14 amino acids long. Germline trimming cut 5 bases from V and 3 bases from J; bases unmatched to any gene: 6. Germline loops: CDR1 MNHEY, CDR2 SMNVEV (reference sequence). This CDR3 reads CASSPRGGLYEQYF. The CDR3 DNA sequence: TGTGCCAGCAGTCCCCGGGGGGGGCTCTACGAGCAGTACTTC.

This clonotype came up many times. J is TRBJ1-2 and V is TRBV12-3 or TRBV12-4; no clear D. This CDR3 contains 16 residues. The V gene lost 1 base and the J gene lost 8 bases, with 20 bases spanning the gap. The CDR3 DNA reads TGTGCCAGCAGTTTAGGGGCCCGGGGTCCTCGTAGCGGCTACACCTTC. This encodes CASSLGARGPRSGYTF.

Many counts were recorded for this clonotype. The chain is built from TRBV2 and TRBJ2-5; 8 nucleotides agree with TRBD2. CDR3 length: 13 amino acids. Germline CDR1 SNHLY, CDR2 FYNNEI. The V segment lost 4 bases and the J segment 5 bases; nucleotides outside the gene matches: 3. Here the CDR3 reads CASSAGGRETQYF. CDR3 coding DNA: TGTGCCAGCAGTGCGGGCGGGAGGGAGACCCAGTACTTC.

This clonotype was picked up many times. The chain employs TRBV3-1 and TRBJ2-7, with TRBD2 as a possible D gene (6 bases). Trimming cost V 4 bases and J 4 bases, with 14 bases left between them. The CDR3 runs to 14 residues. Germline V CDR1 and CDR2: LGHDT, YNNKEL (reference sequence). Written as DNA, the CDR3 is TGTGCCAGCAGCCCGTGGGGGGATGGGTACGAGCAGTACTTC. Translating it yields CASSPWGDGYEQYF.

The chain links TRBV12-5 to TRBJ2-2; 7 bases are a match to TRBD2. Germline V lookup: CDR1 LGHNT, CDR2 FRNRAP. This CDR3 spans 15 amino acids. J gave up 0 bases and V 6 bases, and 4 bases lay outside the gene matches. The CDR3 is CASGPLAANTGELFF. CDR3 sequence (DNA): TGTGCTAGTGGACCCCTAGCGGCGAACACCGGGGAGCTGTTTTTT.

This clonotype occurred once. This chain joins TRBV28 and TRBJ2-7; the D gene is possibly TRBD2 (5 bases). V was trimmed by 7 bases and J by 3 bases, leaving 13 bases between them. The germline V gene encodes CDR1 MDHEN and CDR2 SYDVKM. This CDR3 has 13 amino acids. Written as DNA, the CDR3 is TGTGCCAGCACCTCCGGCGGGCACTACGAGCAGTACTTC. This gives the protein CASTSGGHYEQYF.

This clonotype appeared a few times. The CDR3 loop is CASSAGQGHNEQFF. The CDR3 DNA sequence: TGCGCCAGCAGTGCGGGACAGGGTCACAATGAGCAGTTCTTC. This chain links TRBV10-1 with TRBJ2-1; 9 bases align to TRBD1. V lost 4 bases to trimming and J lost 5 bases; unmatched junction nucleotides: 3. CDR3 length: 14 residues. Per the germline V gene, CDR1 is WNHNN and CDR2 is SYGVQD (reference sequence).

The sample holds one count of this clonotype. This rearrangement joins TRBV28 to TRBJ2-6; D not certain. The CDR3 contains 15 residues. Germline V gene data show CDR1 as MDHEN and CDR2 as SYDVKM. V was cut by 0 bases and J by 1 base, with 4 bases left in between. The CDR3 DNA follows: TGTGCCAGCAGTTTATGGGCATCTGGGGCCAACGTCCTGACTTTC. Protein: CASSLWASGANVLTF.

This clonotype was detected only a few times. The chain links TRBV5-1 to TRBJ1-2; 7 nucleotides agree with TRBD1. CDR1 and CDR2 (germline): SGHRS, YFSETQ. J was trimmed by 6 bases and V by 0 bases; bases with no gene match: 8. This CDR3 is 15 amino acids long. The DNA for the CDR3 is TGCGCCAGCAGCTTGGTCGTAACAGGGGTCGATGGCTACACCTTC. It yields the protein CASSLVVTGVDGYTF.